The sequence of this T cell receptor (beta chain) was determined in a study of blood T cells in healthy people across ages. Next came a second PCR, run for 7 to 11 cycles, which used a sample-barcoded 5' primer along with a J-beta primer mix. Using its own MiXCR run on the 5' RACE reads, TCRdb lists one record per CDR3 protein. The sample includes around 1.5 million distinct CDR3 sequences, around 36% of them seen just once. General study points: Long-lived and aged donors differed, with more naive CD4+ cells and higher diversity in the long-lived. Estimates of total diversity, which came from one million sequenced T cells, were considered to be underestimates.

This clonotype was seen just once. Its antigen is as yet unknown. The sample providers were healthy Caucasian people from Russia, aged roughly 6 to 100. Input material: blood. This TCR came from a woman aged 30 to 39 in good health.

The CDR3 loop reads CSARDRGRQPIATNMQYF. DNA for the CDR3: TGCAGTGCTAGAGATAGGGGTAGGCAGCCGATCGCAACGAATATGCAGTATTTT. The chain has TRBV20-1 and TRBJ2-3, with D perhaps matching TRBD1 (5 bases). V lost 0 bases, J lost 11 bases, and 30 bases lay in between. Germline V CDR1 and CDR2: DFQATT, SNEGSKA (reference sequence). The CDR3 is 18 residues long.